The clone carrying this T cell receptor (beta chain) showed up just once. No antigen is known for it. As for time point: cycle 4 day 1 (C4D1), after 5 to 7 weeks of nivolumab. Relapses following autologous stem cell transplantation were seen in all patients, with brentuximab vedotin exposure varying. Classification of best responses gave complete response, partial response or progressive disease. The sample comes from a study of PD-1 blockade in classical Hodgkin lymphoma. Study-wide results and limits: There was a significant rise in CD4+ TCR diversity by C4D1, with no such rise for CD8+.

Assay: immunoSEQ multiplex PCR; the TCRdb copy retains only in-frame clones and omits some. Seen here are some 58,000 clones, 90% to 95% observed once, and the top ten hold more than 7.5%. This clonotype originated in a human donor with classical Hodgkin lymphoma. Sequences were derived from peripheral blood mononuclear cells (PBMCs), sampled before the fourth cycle of nivolumab.

The CDR3 sequence is CASSQDYSYNEQFF. The CDR3 nucleotides are TGTGCCAGCAGCCAAGATTACTCCTACAATGAGCAGTTCTTC. The gene calls are TRBV14 and TRBJ2-1; no clear D. This CDR3 spans 14 amino acids. Trimming pared 0 bases from V and 0 bases from J, leaving 3 bases between. CDR1 and CDR2 (germline): SGHDN, FVKESK.